This TCR beta chain was retrieved from a study of cytomegalovirus exposure and HLA in healthy donors. Study conclusions and caveats: In vitro assays verified that three CMV-associated chains recognized CMV antigens specifically. 87-base-pair reads could not separate some V segments, including TRBV6-2 and TRBV6-3. A further, later analysis showed that HLA-associated TCR beta chains (compared with equally common others) were more clonally expanded.

As to this clone: The target antigen is unknown.

Deletions cut 3 bases from V and 5 bases from J, with 11 bases between. Germline loops: CDR1 SGHRS, CDR2 YFSETQ. The CDR3 length is 13 residues. Primers: 60 Vbeta forward and 13 Jbeta reverse. TCRdb keeps only in-frame clones here, not all; method: immunoSEQ multiplex PCR. The sample contains 200,000 to 250,000 clones, about three quarters of which appear only once. The chain couples TRBV5-1 to TRBJ1-1, with D hard to call. The origin of this receptor is a man in his forties in good health and CMV-seronegative. Sequencing was carried out using PBMCs. The CDR3 spells CASSSAGRTEAFF. CDR3 sequence (DNA): TGCGCCAGCAGCTCGGCGGGCCGGACTGAAGCTTTCTTT.